Below are 14 T cell receptor beta chains sequenced from a single sample in a study of identical twins. From the 5' RACE reads, TCRdb called clonotypes with MiXCR, one entry per CDR3 protein. The repertoire holds about 530,000 distinct CDR3 sequences, with around 20% as singletons. These data are also associated with another study on yellow fever vaccine responses in identical twins.

The sequencing sample was made of CD4+ T cells sorted from blood. These receptors were taken from a young woman in good health.

The gene calls are TRBV29-1 and TRBJ2-1, with D tentatively TRBD1 (6 bases). CDR3 length equals 14 residues. Germline V CDR1 and CDR2: SQVTM, ANQGSEA. Trimming left V 7 bases short and J 2 bases short, with 15 bases between. The CDR3 nucleotides are TGCAGCGCCGCCAGGACAGCTACCTACAATGAGCAGTTCTTC. The encoded protein is CSAARTATYNEQFF.

The chain carries TRBV10-3 and TRBJ2-7; the D gene is possibly TRBD1 (6 bases). Germline lookup yields CDR1 ENHRY and CDR2 SYGVKD. The CDR3 sequence is 12 residues long. Trimming stripped 4 bases from V and 5 bases from J, with 9 bases between. CDR3 loop: CAISARGNEQYF. The CDR3, as DNA: TGTGCCATCAGTGCCAGGGGTAACGAGCAGTACTTC.

The chain recombines TRBV10-3 with TRBJ2-5; D is perhaps TRBD2 (6 bases). This CDR3 region has 15 residues. CDR1 and CDR2 (germline): ENHRY, SYGVKD. Trimming removed 0 bases at V and 2 bases at J, with 10 bases between. The CDR3 is CAISESTGVQETQYF. DNA for the CDR3: TGTGCCATCAGTGAGTCAACGGGAGTGCAAGAGACCCAGTACTTC.

This clonotype was counted only a few times. This rearrangement joins TRBV5-1 to TRBJ2-5; 9 bases are a match to TRBD1. The germline gives CDR1 SGHRS, CDR2 YFSETQ. J lost 4 bases, V lost 5 bases, and 12 bases had no gene match. This CDR3 has 16 residues. CDR3 in DNA: TGCGCCAGCAGAGCCCTGGGACAGGGATTCGGAGAGACCCAGTACTTC. Translated: CASRALGQGFGETQYF.

The chain is built from TRBV7-8 and TRBJ2-1, with TRBD2 as a possible D gene (6 bases). This CDR3 contains 16 residues. V lost 5 bases and J lost 4, with 18 bases in between. CDR1 SGHVS and CDR2 FQNEAQ come from the germline V gene. The CDR3 is CASSPGIAASYNEQFF. CDR3 bases: TGTGCCAGCAGCCCCGGGATAGCGGCCTCGTACAATGAGCAGTTCTTC.

This clonotype was recorded a few times. V is TRBV12-3 or TRBV12-4 and J is TRBJ2-1; 11 nucleotides align to TRBD2. There are 15 residues in the CDR3. Germline trimming cut 7 bases from V and 4 bases from J; bases unmatched to any gene: 6. As DNA, the CDR3 is TGTGCCAGCAAGGACCCTAGCGGGGGGTACAATGAGCAGTTCTTC. This gives the protein CASKDPSGGYNEQFF.

The CDR3 DNA is TGTGCCAGCAGAGGCATGGGCGAGCAGTACGTC. This codes for CASRGMGEQYV. J is TRBJ2-7 and V is TRBV6-5; D unresolved. This CDR3 has 11 residues. Germline CDR1 is MNHEY and CDR2 is SVGAGI. The germline V and J ends were trimmed by 6 bases and 6 bases, with 9 bases remaining between them.

This clonotype was seen a handful of times. The chain is built from TRBV4-1 and TRBJ2-1; D is unresolved. The CDR3 has 13 amino acids. Per germline, CDR1 MGHRA and CDR2 YSYEKL. The V gene lost 1 base and the J gene lost 5 bases, with 6 bases spanning the gap. The CDR3 here is CASSQVGNNEQFF. The CDR3 coding sequence is TGCGCCAGCAGCCAAGTTGGAAACAATGAGCAGTTCTTC.

This clonotype occurred a few times. The chain combines TRBV5-1 with TRBJ2-1, with D perhaps matching TRBD1 (6 bases). Germline assignment: CDR1 SGHRS and CDR2 YFSETQ. The CDR3 is 15 amino acids. The V gene lost 3 bases and the J gene lost 1 base, with 11 bases spanning the gap. CDR3 loop: CASSWTANSYNEQFF. The CDR3 region has the DNA TGCGCCAGCAGCTGGACAGCGAATTCCTACAATGAGCAGTTCTTC. The full variable domain, its missing parts supplied by reference TRBV5-1 and TRBJ2-1, is KAGVTQTPRYLIKTRGQQVTLSCSPISGHRSVSWYQQTPGQGLQFLFEYFSETQRNKGNFPGRFSGRQFSNSRSEMNVSTLELGDSALYLCASSWTANSYNEQFFGPGTRLTVL.

V is TRBV7-2 and J is TRBJ2-1; tentatively, D is TRBD1 or TRBD2 (5 bases each). Trimming removed 1 base at V and 8 bases at J, with 18 bases between. The CDR3 consists of 16 residues. Germline V CDR1 and CDR2: SGHTA, FQGNSA. For the CDR3, the DNA is TGTGCCAGCAGCTTAGGAACTCTACTTGGGGACGATGAGCAGTTCTTC. Protein product: CASSLGTLLGDDEQFF.

The table lists this clonotype with a few counts. The gene calls are TRBV6-1 and TRBJ2-7; possibly TRBD2 for D (6 bases). Germline CDR1 and CDR2: MNHNS and SASEGT. Trimming removed 7 bases at V and 2 bases at J, with 12 bases between. This CDR3 is 13 amino acids long. The CDR3: CASKAGWTYEQYF. For the CDR3, the DNA is TGTGCCAGCAAGGCGGGATGGACCTACGAGCAGTACTTC.

This sequence joins TRBV2 and TRBJ2-7, with TRBD1 matching 9 bases. Germline trimming cut 6 bases from V and 6 bases from J; bases unmatched to any gene: 6. CDR1 and CDR2 (germline): SNHLY, FYNNEI. The CDR3 extends over 13 amino acids. The CDR3 DNA reads TGTGCCAGCAGGTCCACAGGGGGCATCGAGCAGTACGTC. It codes for CASRSTGGIEQYV.

This clonotype was picked up one time. CDR3 bases: TGCAGTGCTCCCGCCCGAGCGGGCGATACGCAGTATTTT. The encoded protein is CSAPARAGDTQYF. The rearrangement links TRBV20-1 to TRBJ2-3; D perhaps matches TRBD2 (6 bases). CDR1 and CDR2 (germline): DFQATT, SNEGSKA (reference sequence). Trimming took off 5 bases at V and 6 bases at J, with 15 bases between the two ends. CDR3 length: 13 residues.

The rearrangement uses TRBV18 and TRBJ2-7; 7 bases map to TRBD2. J was trimmed by 5 bases and V by 3 bases; bases with no gene match: 10. The CDR3 consists of 15 residues. Looked up from germline, CDR1 is KGHSH and CDR2 is LQKENI. This CDR3 reads CASSPVVAGGDEQYF. Here the CDR3 DNA reads TGTGCCAGCTCACCTGTTGTAGCGGGTGGCGACGAGCAGTACTTC.